Listed below are T cell receptor beta chains from one sample, sequenced in a study of shared clonotypes between healthy human individuals. Assay used: immunoSEQ multiplex PCR; TCRdb lists only in-frame clones, some missing. The sample consists of approximately 1.1 million clones, around 82% of them appearing once. Sequenced: memory CD4+ T cells from PBMCs. These receptors were taken from a man aged 18 to 30 in good health. Some clones in this sample may be carry-over from other donors' samples. The CDR3 runs from the conserved cysteine through the conserved F or W. The D gene is left open where the match is weak. The size of a clone is reported for some rows only, either as once, few or many, or as a class for expanded clones.

cdr3_nt cdr3_aa j_call d_call v_call clone_size
TGTGCCAGTAGTACTATGGGGTCGTACGGGAAATACGAGCAGTACTTC CASSTMGSYGKYEQYF TRBJ2-7 . TRBV19 .
TGCGCCAGCAGCCAAGATGGGGTTCGCACAGATACGCAGTATTTT CASSQDGVRTDTQYF TRBJ2-3 . TRBV4-1 .
TGCGCCAGCAGCTTGCCAATCCGGGACAGCCCTATAAGCTCCTACAATGAGCAGTTCTTC CASSLPIRDSPISSYNEQFF TRBJ2-1 TRBD1 TRBV5-1 .
TGTGCCAGCACAAAACCACGGGGAAGCTCCTACAATGAGCAGTTCTTC CASTKPRGSSYNEQFF TRBJ2-1 . TRBV28 .
TGTGCCTGGACTCCTGCAGCGGTGGGTGAAAAACTGTTTTTT CAWTPAAVGEKLFF TRBJ1-4 . TRBV30 few
TGTGCCTGGAGCATGGCGAACACTGAAGCTTTCTTT CAWSMANTEAFF TRBJ1-1 . TRBV30 .
TGTGCCAGCAGCCAAGGTACTAGCGGGAGCGAGCAGTACTTC CASSQGTSGSEQYF TRBJ2-7 TRBD2 TRBV6-5 .
TGTGCCAGCAGTGTAGAGGCGATCAATGAAAAACTGTTTTTT CASSVEAINEKLFF TRBJ1-4 . TRBV2 once
TGTGCCAGCAGTTACGGCACGCACACCTTC CASSYGTHTF TRBJ1-2 . TRBV6-6 .
TGTGCCAGCAGCTCCCGGACAGGGGGCGGCGGAGGCGGCTACACCTTC CASSSRTGGGGGGYTF TRBJ1-2 TRBD1 TRBV5-4 .
TGTGCCAGCAGGCGGGACGACTACAATGAGCAGTTCTTC CASRRDDYNEQFF TRBJ2-1 . TRBV2 .
TGTGCCAGCAGCTTAATCATTGAGGGGGGCTATGGCTACACCTTC CASSLIIEGGYGYTF TRBJ1-2 . TRBV11-3 .
TGTGCCAGCTCACCACTTGGGACAGGTCGTGTGAGGGAGCTGTTTTTT CASSPLGTGRVRELFF TRBJ2-2 TRBD1 TRBV18 .
TGCGCCAGCAGCCTCGGACAGGGCGGCCTCACCGGGGAGCTGTTTTTT CASSLGQGGLTGELFF TRBJ2-2 TRBD1 TRBV5-1 .
TGTGCCAGCAGTTTAGGGACAGTCTCTGGAAACACCATATATTTT CASSLGTVSGNTIYF TRBJ1-3 TRBD1 TRBV28 .
TGTGCCACCAGCAGAGATCAGTGGGAGGAGACCCAGTACTTC CATSRDQWEETQYF TRBJ2-5 . TRBV15 .
TGTGCCAGCAGTTTATACATAGCGGGAGGGTACACCGGGGAGCTGTTTTTT CASSLYIAGGYTGELFF TRBJ2-2 TRBD2 TRBV27 .
TGTGCCAGTAGTCCCCGGTGGGGAGCGACCTACGAGCAGTACTTC CASSPRWGATYEQYF TRBJ2-7 . TRBV19 .
TGTGCCAGCAGCTTCTCTAGCGGGAGTTTCGCCTACGAGCAGTACTTC CASSFSSGSFAYEQYF TRBJ2-7 TRBD2 TRBV7-8 .
TGTGCCAGCAGACGCACAGAGAAAGAGACCCAGTACTTC CASRRTEKETQYF TRBJ2-5 . TRBV6-5 .
TGTGCCAGCAGCGCACGGGGGGAGTATGGCTACACCTTC CASSARGEYGYTF TRBJ1-2 . TRBV7-9 few
TGTGCCAGTAGTATAGATAAAACAGGGGGCAATCAGCCCCAGCATTTT CASSIDKTGGNQPQHF TRBJ1-5 TRBD1 TRBV19 .
TGTGCCAGCAGCTTCGTCGGGTCGACCTACGAGCAGTACTTC CASSFVGSTYEQYF TRBJ2-7 . TRBV7-2 .
TGTGCCAGCAGCTTCCGGGGTGCAGATGAAAAACTGTTTTTT CASSFRGADEKLFF TRBJ1-4 . TRBV7-3 .
TGTGCCAGCAGCCCCCCCGGCACAGATACGCAGTATTTT CASSPPGTDTQYF TRBJ2-3 . TRBV6-5 .
TGTGCCAGCAGCTTAGTTAGGGGGACAGATACGCAGTATTTT CASSLVRGTDTQYF TRBJ2-3 . TRBV11-1 .
TGTGCCAGCAGGGGGACAGGCACGCCGGCTTTCTTT CASRGTGTPAFF TRBJ1-1 TRBD1 TRBV6-1 few
TGCGCCAGCAGCTTGGTAGCCGGAAATCAGCCCCAGCATTTT CASSLVAGNQPQHF TRBJ1-5 . TRBV5-1 .
TGTGCCAGCAGTAACAACAGGGGAACGGAGACCCAGTACTTC CASSNNRGTETQYF TRBJ2-5 TRBD1 TRBV6-5 .
TGTGCCAGTAGACAGGGCCAGCTATTGGGCTACACCTTC CASRQGQLLGYTF TRBJ1-2 TRBD1 TRBV6-5 .
TGTGCCAGCAGTGTAGGGACAGGGTTCCGCGAGCAGTACTTC CASSVGTGFREQYF TRBJ2-7 TRBD1 TRBV6-1 .
TGTGCCAGCAGCAAGACAGGGTGGACTGAAGCTTTCTTT CASSKTGWTEAFF TRBJ1-1 TRBD1 TRBV27 .
TGTGCCAGCAGTGGGACAGGGGCCCTGGGGGAGCAGTACTTC CASSGTGALGEQYF TRBJ2-7 TRBD1 TRBV2 .
TGTGCCAGCAGTACGGGTGGGACGGAAACTGAAGCTTTCTTT CASSTGGTETEAFF TRBJ1-1 . TRBV6-1 few
TGTGCCAGCTCCCGGGAGTATGGGGACAATGAGCAGTTCTTC CASSREYGDNEQFF TRBJ2-1 . TRBV6-4 many
TGTGCCAGCAGTGAGGGACTAGCGGGAGGGGTGAGGGATACGCAGTATTTT CASSEGLAGGVRDTQYF TRBJ2-3 TRBD2 TRBV6-1 .
TGTGCCAGCAGCTTAGCCTCGCACGGCGATCAGCCCCAGCATTTT CASSLASHGDQPQHF TRBJ1-5 . TRBV7-6 .
TGTGCCAGCTCACCACTTTACAGGGACTCTAACTATGGCTACACCTTC CASSPLYRDSNYGYTF TRBJ1-2 . TRBV18 .
TGTGCCAGCACTCGGGGGCCGGAGACCCAGTACTTC CASTRGPETQYF TRBJ2-5 . TRBV2 .
TGTGCCAGCAGCTTAGGGACAGGGGCAGATACGCAGTATTTT CASSLGTGADTQYF TRBJ2-3 TRBD1 TRBV7-9 .
TGTGCCAGCAGCTTGTTTTCGGGAATTAATGAAGAACTGTTTTTT CASSLFSGINEELFF TRBJ1-4 . TRBV5-7 .
TGTGCCAGCAGTAAAACCAGGGAAGCCATAATTGAGACCCAGTACTTC CASSKTREAIIETQYF TRBJ2-5 . TRBV25-1 .
TGTGCCAGTAGTTCGTGGATAAGGAGGGGAGCCAGGAACACTGAAGCTTTCTTT CASSSWIRRGARNTEAFF TRBJ1-1 . TRBV19 .
TGCAGCGCCGGTGGATTCAATGAGCAGTTCTTC CSAGGFNEQFF TRBJ2-1 . TRBV29-1 .
TGCGCCAGCAGCCCCCAGGGAGATACGCAGTATTTT CASSPQGDTQYF TRBJ2-3 . TRBV5-1 .
TGTGCCAGCAGCTCCCCTTGGGGACTAGCGGGAGAGCGAGATACGCAGTATTTT CASSSPWGLAGERDTQYF TRBJ2-3 TRBD2 TRBV7-9 .
TGTGCCAGCAGCTTTTTTAGCTTACCTTCTCTTAACTATGGCTACACCTTC CASSFFSLPSLNYGYTF TRBJ1-2 . TRBV5-6 .
TGTGTCAGCAGTTCGGGGGTGGACTATGGCTACACCTTC CVSSSGVDYGYTF TRBJ1-2 . TRBV28 .